This TCR beta chain was sequenced for a study of T cell responses to AZD1222 COVID-19 vaccine. Some clones are missing from TCRdb's copy, which holds only in-frame ones; the method was immunoSEQ multiplex PCR. The repertoire has 110,000 to 150,000 clones, roughly 89% of them found once; the top ten carry just over 5.5%. The sequencing here drew on peripheral blood, taken on day 0 of AZD1222 vaccination. The TCR sequence derives from an adult in good health.

The CDR3 sequence: CASLPGGNTGELFF. DNA of the CDR3: TGTGCCAGCCTGCCAGGCGGGAACACCGGGGAGCTGTTTTTT. This chain uses TRBV28 with TRBJ2-2; D gene uncertain. The V gene's germline CDR1 is MDHEN and CDR2 SYDVKM. This CDR3 comprises 14 residues. Trimming pared 8 bases from V and 1 base from J, leaving 11 bases between.